The text below deals with one T cell receptor beta chain. An end of the junction does not agree with germline; a read error may underlie this. Time point meaning: newly diagnosed GD, antithyroid drugs for less than 3 months. RNA from PBMCs was the source of the TCR library. Construction of TCR beta libraries relied on iRepertoire HTBI primers and on Arm-PCR targeting CDR3 regions. One entry per CDR3 protein, called by TCRdb with MiXCR from the multiplex PCR reads. The sample records hundreds of thousands of distinct CDR3 sequences, about 16% being singletons. The CDR3 totals 15 residues. Germline CDR1 is SEHNR and CDR2 is FQNEAQ (reference sequence). The sample comes from a study of regulatory T cells in long-lasting Graves disease. This sample was shared with a second study, whose subject was T cells in Graves' hyperthyroidism and ophthalmopathy. That report adds: TCR CDR3 regions were first amplified by RT-PCR with HTBI primers. Most thyroid clonotypes expanded above 0.001 appeared in blood too.

This sequence was found in a man aged 18 to 35 with Graves disease. The chain is built from TRBV7-9 and TRBJ2-1, with D possibly being TRBD2 (6 bases). Here the sequenced sample was peripheral blood mononuclear cells (PBMCs), taken at new diagnosis, from a patient treated with antithyroid drugs. In DNA form, the CDR3 reads TGTGCCAGCAGCTTGACAGCGGGCTCCTACAATGAGCAGCTCTTC. Amino acids: CASSLTAGSYNEQLF.